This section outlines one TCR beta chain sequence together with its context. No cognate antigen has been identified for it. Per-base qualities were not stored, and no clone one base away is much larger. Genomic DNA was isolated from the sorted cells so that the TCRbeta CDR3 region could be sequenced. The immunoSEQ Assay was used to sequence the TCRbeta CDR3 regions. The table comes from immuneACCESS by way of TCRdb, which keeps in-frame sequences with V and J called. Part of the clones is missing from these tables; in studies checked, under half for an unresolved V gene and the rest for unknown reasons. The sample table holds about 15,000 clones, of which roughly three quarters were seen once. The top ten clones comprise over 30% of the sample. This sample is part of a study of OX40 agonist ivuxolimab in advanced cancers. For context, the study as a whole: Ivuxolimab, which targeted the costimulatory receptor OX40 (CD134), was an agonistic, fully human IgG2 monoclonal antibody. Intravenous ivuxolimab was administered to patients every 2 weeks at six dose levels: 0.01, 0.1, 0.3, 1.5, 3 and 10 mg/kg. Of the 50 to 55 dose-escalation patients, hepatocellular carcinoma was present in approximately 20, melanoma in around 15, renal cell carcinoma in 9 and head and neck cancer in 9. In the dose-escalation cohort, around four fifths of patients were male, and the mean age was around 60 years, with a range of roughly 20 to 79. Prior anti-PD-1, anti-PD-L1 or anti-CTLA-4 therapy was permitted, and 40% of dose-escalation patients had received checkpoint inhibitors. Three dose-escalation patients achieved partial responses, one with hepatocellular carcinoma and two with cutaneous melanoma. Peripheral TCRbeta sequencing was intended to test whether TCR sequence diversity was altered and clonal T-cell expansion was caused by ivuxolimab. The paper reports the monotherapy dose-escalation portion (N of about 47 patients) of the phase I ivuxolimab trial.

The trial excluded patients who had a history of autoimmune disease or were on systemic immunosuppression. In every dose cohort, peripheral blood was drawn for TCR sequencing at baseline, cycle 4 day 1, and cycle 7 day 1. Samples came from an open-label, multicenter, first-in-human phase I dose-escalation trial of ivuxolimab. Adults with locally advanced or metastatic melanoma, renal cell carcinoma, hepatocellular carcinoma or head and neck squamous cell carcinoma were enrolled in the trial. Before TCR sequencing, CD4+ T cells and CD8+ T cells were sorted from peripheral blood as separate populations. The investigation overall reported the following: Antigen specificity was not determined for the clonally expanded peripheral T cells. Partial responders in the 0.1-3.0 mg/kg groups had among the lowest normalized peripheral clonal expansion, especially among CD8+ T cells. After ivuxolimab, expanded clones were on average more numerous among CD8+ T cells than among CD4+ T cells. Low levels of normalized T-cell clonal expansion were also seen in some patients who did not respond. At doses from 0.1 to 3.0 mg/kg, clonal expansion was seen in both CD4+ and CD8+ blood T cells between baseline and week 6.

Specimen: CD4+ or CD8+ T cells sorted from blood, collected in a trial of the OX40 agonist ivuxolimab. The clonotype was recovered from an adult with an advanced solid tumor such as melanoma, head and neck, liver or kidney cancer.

DNA sequence: TGTGCCAGCTCACCTCCGGGACAGTCCTATGGCTACACCTTC. This codes for CASSPPGQSYGYTF. Here the chain combines TRBV18 and TRBJ1-2; TRBD1 lines up with 7 middle nucleotides. The CDR3 covers 14 residues, taking in both the cysteine and the phenylalanine. Just CDR3 DNA is preserved here, 42 bases in frame from base 1. V and J are trimmed by 3 bases and 4 bases, and the gene matches miss 5 bases of the junction. The germline V gene supplies CDR1 KGHSH and CDR2 LQKENI. The entire variable domain, with the stretches around the CDR3 drawn from the reference TRBV18 and TRBJ1-2 proteins, is NAGVMQNPRHLVRRRGQEARLRCSPMKGHSHVYWYRQLPEEGLKFMVYLQKENIIDESGMPKERFSAEFPKEGPSILRIQQVVRGDSAAYFCASSPPGQSYGYTFGSGTRLTVV.